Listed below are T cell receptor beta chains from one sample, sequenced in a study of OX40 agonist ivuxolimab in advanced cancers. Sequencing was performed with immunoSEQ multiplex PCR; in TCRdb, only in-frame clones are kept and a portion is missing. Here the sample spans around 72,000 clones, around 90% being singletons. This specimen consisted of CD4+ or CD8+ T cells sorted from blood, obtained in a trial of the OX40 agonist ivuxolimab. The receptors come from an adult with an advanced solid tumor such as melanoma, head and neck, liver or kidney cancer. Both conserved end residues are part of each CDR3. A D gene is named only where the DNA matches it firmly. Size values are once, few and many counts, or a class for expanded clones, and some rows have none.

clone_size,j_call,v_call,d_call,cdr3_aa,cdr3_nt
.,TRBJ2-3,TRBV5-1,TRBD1,CASNRGFTDTQYF,TGCGCCAGCAACAGGGGTTTCACAGATACGCAGTATTTT
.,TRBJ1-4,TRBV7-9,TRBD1,CASSQGQGRTNEKLFF,TGTGCCAGCAGCCAAGGACAGGGGAGGACTAATGAAAAACTGTTTTTT
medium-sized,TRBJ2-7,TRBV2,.,CASSADRSSYEQYF,TGTGCCAGCAGCGCCGACAGGTCTTCCTACGAGCAGTACTTC
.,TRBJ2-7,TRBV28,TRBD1,CASSLSPRGRDEQYF,TGTGCCAGCAGTTTGTCCCCCAGGGGGCGGGACGAGCAGTACTTC
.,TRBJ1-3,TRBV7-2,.,CASSLGVGGAGNTIYF,TGTGCCAGCAGCTTAGGGGTGGGGGGTGCTGGAAACACCATATATTTT
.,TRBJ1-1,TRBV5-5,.,CASSEVSAVGAFF,TGTGCCAGCAGCGAGGTCTCTGCCGTTGGAGCTTTCTTT
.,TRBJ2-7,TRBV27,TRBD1,CASSFTGTELYEQYF,TGTGCCAGCAGTTTCACCGGGACAGAGCTCTACGAGCAGTACTTC
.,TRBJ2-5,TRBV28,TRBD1,CASSGSGQGFETQYF,TGTGCCAGCAGTGGTTCGGGACAGGGTTTCGAGACCCAGTACTTC
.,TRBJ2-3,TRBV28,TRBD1,CASTNPRDRGQDTQYF,TGTGCCAGCACTAACCCCCGGGACAGGGGGCAAGATACGCAGTATTTT
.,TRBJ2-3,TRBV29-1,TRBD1,CIPQGREGTDTQYF,TGCATTCCACAGGGGCGTGAGGGCACAGATACGCAGTATTTT
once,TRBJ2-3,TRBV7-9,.,CASSLGARVTDTQYF,TGTGCCAGCAGCTTAGGGGCCAGGGTAACAGATACGCAGTATTTT
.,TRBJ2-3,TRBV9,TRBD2,CASSVDGRIDTQYF,TGTGCCAGCAGCGTAGACGGGAGGATTGATACGCAGTATTTT
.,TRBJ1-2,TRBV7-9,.,CASSTNQGYGYTF,TGTGCCAGCAGCACCAACCAGGGGTACGGCTACACCTTC
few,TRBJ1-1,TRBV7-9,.,CASSLEGPAFF,TGTGCCAGCAGCTTAGAGGGGCCCGCTTTCTTT
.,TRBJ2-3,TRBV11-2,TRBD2,CASSPLRRLAGIDTQYF,TGTGCCAGCAGCCCCCTTAGGCGACTAGCGGGAATAGATACGCAGTATTTT
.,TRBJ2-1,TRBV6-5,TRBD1,CASSRGQGGNEQFF,TGTGCCAGCAGTAGAGGACAGGGAGGCAATGAGCAGTTCTTC
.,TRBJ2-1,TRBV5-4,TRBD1,CASSRGEGTGLGNEQFF,TGTGCCAGCAGCAGGGGAGAGGGGACAGGACTTGGGAATGAGCAGTTCTTC
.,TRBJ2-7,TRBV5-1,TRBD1,CASSYGAGQGYEQYF,TGCGCCAGCAGCTACGGGGCGGGACAGGGCTACGAGCAGTACTTC
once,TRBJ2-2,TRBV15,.,CATSRGDPGLARTGELFF,TGTGCCACCAGCAGAGGTGACCCGGGACTCGCCCGAACCGGGGAGCTGTTTTTT
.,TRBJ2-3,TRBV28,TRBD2,CASTDPTSGALTDTQYF,TGTGCCAGCACCGACCCGACTAGCGGGGCCCTTACAGATACGCAGTATTTT
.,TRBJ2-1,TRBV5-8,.,CASSSRISYNEQFF,TGTGCCAGCAGCTCCAGGATATCCTACAATGAGCAGTTCTTC
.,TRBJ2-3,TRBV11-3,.,CASSLSPQADTQYF,TGTGCCAGCAGCTTAAGTCCCCAGGCAGATACGCAGTATTTT
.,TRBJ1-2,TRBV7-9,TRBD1,CASSVTGANYGYTF,TGTGCCAGCAGCGTAACAGGGGCGAACTATGGCTACACCTTC
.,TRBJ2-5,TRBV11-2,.,CASTETPAAPGTQYF,TGTGCCAGCACCGAAACCCCAGCGGCACCCGGGACCCAGTACTTC
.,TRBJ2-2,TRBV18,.,CASSPPNTGELFF,TGTGCCAGCTCACCCCCTAACACCGGGGAGCTGTTTTTT
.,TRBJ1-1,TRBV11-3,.,CASSLGGRAFF,TGTGCCAGCAGCCTGGGGGGCCGGGCTTTCTTT
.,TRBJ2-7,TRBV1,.,CTSSQGLQAGGPHEQYF,TGCACCAGCAGCCAAGGCCTCCAAGCGGGAGGGCCGCACGAGCAGTACTTC
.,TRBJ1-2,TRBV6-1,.,CASSLDSGRGYTF,TGTGCCAGCAGCCTGGACAGCGGTCGGGGCTACACCTTC
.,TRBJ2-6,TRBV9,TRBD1,CASSGTPGQRSGANVLTF,TGTGCCAGCAGCGGCACTCCGGGACAGAGGTCTGGGGCCAACGTCCTGACTTTC
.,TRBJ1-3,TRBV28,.,CASRPSGVPGNTIYF,TGTGCCAGCAGACCCTCGGGCGTTCCTGGAAACACCATATATTTT
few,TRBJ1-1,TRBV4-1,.,CASSQERMRSKDTEAFF,TGCGCCAGCAGCCAAGAGCGCATGAGGAGTAAGGACACTGAAGCTTTCTTT
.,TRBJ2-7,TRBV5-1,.,CASSSGRRTAPYEQYF,TGCGCCAGCAGCTCTGGGCGTCGGACGGCACCCTACGAGCAGTACTTC
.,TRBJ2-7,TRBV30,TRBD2,CAWSAGLAVPGYEQYF,TGTGCCTGGAGTGCGGGACTAGCGGTCCCAGGGTACGAGCAGTACTTC
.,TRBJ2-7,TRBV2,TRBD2,CASTRLATYEQYF,TGTGCCAGCACCCGACTAGCGACCTACGAGCAGTACTTC
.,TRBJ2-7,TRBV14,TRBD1,CASKRTGGNEQYF,TGTGCCAGCAAAAGGACAGGGGGGAACGAGCAGTACTTC
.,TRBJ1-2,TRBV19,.,CASRAAGGYGYTF,TGTGCCAGTAGGGCCGCGGGGGGCTATGGCTACACCTTC
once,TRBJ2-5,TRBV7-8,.,CASRIPGARETQYF,TGTGCCAGCAGGATACCGGGGGCCCGAGAGACCCAGTACTTC
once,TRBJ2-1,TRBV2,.,CASSATGRGYNEQFF,TGTGCCAGCAGTGCCACTGGTCGGGGATACAATGAGCAGTTCTTC
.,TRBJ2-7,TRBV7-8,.,CASSPSGAVSYEQYF,TGTGCCAGCAGCCCCTCCGGGGCCGTCTCCTACGAGCAGTACTTC
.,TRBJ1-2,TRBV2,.,CASSSSGSNYGYTF,TGTGCCAGCAGTTCCTCCGGCTCTAACTATGGCTACACCTTC
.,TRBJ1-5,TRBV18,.,CASSLGTSEVSQPQHF,TGTGCCAGCTCACTCGGGACCTCGGAGGTTAGTCAGCCCCAGCATTTT
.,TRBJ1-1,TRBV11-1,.,CASSLEGRNTEAFF,TGTGCCAGCAGCTTAGAGGGCAGAAACACTGAAGCTTTCTTT
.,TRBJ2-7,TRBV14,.,CASSHMSEKQYF,TGTGCCAGCAGCCATATGAGCGAGAAGCAGTACTTC
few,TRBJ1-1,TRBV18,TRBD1,CASSEEMTGAEAFF,TGTGCCAGCTCAGAGGAGATGACAGGGGCTGAAGCTTTCTTT